The 11 T cell receptor beta chains below all came from one sample that was sequenced in a study of CDR3 diversity in severe acne. Using its own MiXCR run on the PCR reads, TCRdb lists one record per CDR3 protein. The sample contains roughly 100,000 distinct CDR3 sequences, roughly 51% of which appear only once. The sample consisted of blood. These receptors originate from a male donor with acne.

This clonotype has ten or more counts. The rearrangement uses TRBV7-9 and TRBJ2-3; D gene uncertain. Germline V gives CDR1 SEHNR, CDR2 FQNEAQ (reference sequence). Trimming stripped 4 bases from V and 3 bases from J, with 17 bases between. The CDR3 spans 16 residues. The CDR3 protein is CASSSNSWPATDTQYF. DNA of the CDR3: TGTGCCAGCAGCTCTAATAGTTGGCCGGCAACAGATACGCAGTATTTT. Based on the CDR3 plus reference TRBV7-9 and TRBJ2-3, the full variable domain is DTGVSQNPRHKITKRGQNVTFRCDPISEHNRLYWYRQTLGQGPEFLTYFQNEAQLEKSRLLSDRFSAERPKGSFSTLEIQRTEQGDSAMYLCASSSNSWPATDTQYFGPGTRLTVL.

The rearrangement joins TRBV5-1 to TRBJ2-3; possibly TRBD1 for D (6 bases). Trimming stripped 5 bases from V and 2 bases from J, with 15 bases between. Germline loops: CDR1 SGHRS, CDR2 YFSETQ. The CDR3 runs to 15 residues. This CDR3 reads CASRTGTTNTDTQYF. CDR3 DNA sequence: TGCGCCAGCAGGACCGGGACAACTAACACAGATACGCAGTATTTT.

Only a few counts were recorded for this clonotype. This chain links TRBV5-1 with TRBJ2-5; TRBD2 agrees at 7 bases. Unmatched junction bases numbered 7, after V lost 0 bases and J lost 5 bases. The CDR3 sequence is 15 residues long. Per germline, CDR1 SGHRS and CDR2 YFSETQ. CDR3 region: CASSLARGDEETQYF. CDR3 DNA sequence: TGCGCCAGCAGCTTGGCCCGGGGGGATGAGGAGACCCAGTACTTC.

This clonotype was picked up many times. This sequence joins TRBV5-6 and TRBJ2-3; perhaps TRBD2 as D (5 bases). Germline V lookup: CDR1 SGHDT, CDR2 YYEEEE. CDR3 length: 14 amino acids. Deletions cut 2 bases from V and 3 bases from J, with 10 bases between. As DNA, the CDR3 is TGTGCCAGCAGCTTCCCGGGGAAAACAGATACGCAGTATTTT. Its translation: CASSFPGKTDTQYF. The full variable domain, with the rest looked up from reference TRBV5-6 and TRBJ2-3, is DAGVTQSPTHLIKTRGQQVTLRCSPKSGHDTVSWYQQALGQGPQFIFQYYEEEERQRGNFPDRFSGHQFPNYSSELNVNALLLGDSALYLCASSFPGKTDTQYFGPGTRLTVL.

This clonotype was detected a few times. The V gene is TRBV5-1, the J gene TRBJ1-4; 7 positions match TRBD1. CDR1 is SGHRS, CDR2 YFSETQ, per germline. J was trimmed by 2 bases and V by 4 bases; bases with no gene match: 8. This CDR3 has 16 amino acids. CDR3 amino acids: CASSGNPGQTNEKLFF. The CDR3 DNA reads TGCGCCAGCAGCGGGAACCCGGGACAGACTAATGAAAAACTGTTTTTT.

Remarks on this clonotype: Since the CDR3 does not end with the conserved phenylalanine or tryptophan, this likely comes from a read error. The gene calls are TRBV2 and TRBJ2-7; 9 nucleotides align to TRBD2. J lost 6 bases, V lost 8 bases, and 14 bases had no gene match. The CDR3 totals 15 residues. Per germline, CDR1 SNHLY and CDR2 FYNNEI. CDR3 DNA sequence: TGTGCCAGCGGCCGCCGAGCGGGAGGAGTATCCGAGCAGTACCTC. Translating gives CASGRRAGGVSEQYL.

The chain combines TRBV2 with TRBJ2-6; D gene ambiguous. CDR3 length equals 14 residues. The germline V gene encodes CDR1 SNHLY and CDR2 FYNNEI. The V gene lost 6 bases and the J gene lost 3 bases, with 9 bases spanning the gap. The chain's CDR3 is CASSSGSGANVLTF. The CDR3 DNA reads TGTGCCAGCAGCTCAGGAAGTGGGGCCAACGTCCTGACTTTC.

This clonotype was recorded at least ten times. The rearrangement links TRBV5-8 to TRBJ1-2; the match to TRBD1 covers 8 bases. This CDR3 has 12 residues. V was pared by 4 bases and J by 6 bases, with 2 bases of the junction left unmatched. Germline CDR1 SGHTS, CDR2 YDEGEE. The CDR3 DNA is TGTGCCAGCAGCCCACAGGGGGATGGCTACACCTTC. It is translated as CASSPQGDGYTF.

This clonotype has a count of ten or more. The chain combines TRBV5-1 with TRBJ2-2, with TRBD1 matching 9 bases. The trim removed 6 bases at V and 6 bases at J, leaving 6 bases unmatched. CDR1 and CDR2 from the germline V gene are SGHRS and YFSETQ. This CDR3 has 14 amino acids. The CDR3 DNA sequence: TGCGCCAGCACCACAGGGGGCTTAGCCGGGGAGCTGTTTTTT. It yields the protein CASTTGGLAGELFF. Full variable domain (missing parts from reference TRBV5-1 and TRBJ2-2): KAGVTQTPRYLIKTRGQQVTLSCSPISGHRSVSWYQQTPGQGLQFLFEYFSETQRNKGNFPGRFSGRQFSNSRSEMNVSTLELGDSALYLCASTTGGLAGELFFGEGSRLTVL.

This clonotype was seen once. The V gene is TRBV15, the J gene TRBJ1-2, with 8 bases identical to TRBD1. CDR3 length: 16 residues. Losses at the gene ends were 0 bases for V and 8 bases for J; bases not matched to a gene: 11. Germline V gives CDR1 LNHNV, CDR2 YYDKDF (reference sequence). The CDR3 nucleotides read TGTGCCACCAGCAGAGATTACCAGGGGGCGTTTCTCGGCTACACCTTC. Protein sequence: CATSRDYQGAFLGYTF.

This chain connects TRBV9 to TRBJ2-4; D may be TRBD1 (6 bases). The V end lost 3 bases, the J end lost 0 bases, and 22 bases lay between the germline ends. The CDR3 spans 19 residues. Germline assignment: CDR1 SGDLS and CDR2 YYNGEE. DNA of the CDR3: TGTGCCAGCAGCGCCTCAGGGGCAGCTCCTCCGTCAGCCAAAAACATTCAGTACTTC. Protein product: CASSASGAAPPSAKNIQYF. Looking up the rest from reference TRBV9 and TRBJ2-4 gives the full variable domain: DSGVTQTPKHLITATGQRVTLRCSPRSGDLSVYWYQQSLDQGLQFLIQYYNGEERAKGNILERFSAQQFPDLHSELNLSSLELGDSALYFCASSASGAAPPSAKNIQYFGAGTRLSVL.